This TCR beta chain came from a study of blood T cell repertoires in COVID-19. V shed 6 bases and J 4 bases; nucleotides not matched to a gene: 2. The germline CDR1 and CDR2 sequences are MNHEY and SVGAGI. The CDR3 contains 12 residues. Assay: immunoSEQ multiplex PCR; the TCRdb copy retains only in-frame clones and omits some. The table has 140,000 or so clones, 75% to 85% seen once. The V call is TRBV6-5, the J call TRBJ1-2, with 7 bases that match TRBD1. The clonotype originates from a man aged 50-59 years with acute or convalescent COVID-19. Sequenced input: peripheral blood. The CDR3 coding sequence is TGTGCCAGCAGGGACAGGCTCTATGGCTACACCTTC. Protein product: CASRDRLYGYTF.